The rows below give T cell receptor beta chains drawn from one sample of a study of response to subunit inactivated influenza vaccine. MiXCR was run by TCRdb on the RT-PCR reads, yielding one entry per CDR3 protein. The sample yields fewer than 700,000 distinct CDR3 sequences, over 10% seen once. Sequencing used PBMCs from blood, obtained roughly 46 days after vaccination. The receptor set was obtained from a middle-aged man who received an inactivated influenza vaccine. CDR3s include the opening cysteine and the closing phenylalanine or tryptophan.

j_call v_call cdr3_aa
TRBJ2-1 TRBV7-2 CASSIAPSVQEQFF
TRBJ2-7 TRBV9 CASSVGHGTQSEQYF
TRBJ2-5 TRBV29-1 CSVDELAGGLQETQYF
TRBJ2-1 TRBV9 CASSVVPNEQFF
TRBJ2-7 TRBV27 CASSFLSSYEQYF
TRBJ1-4 TRBV4-3 CASSQDRLEEKLFF
TRBJ2-7 TRBV10-3 CATAKTGPSYEQYF
TRBJ2-2 TRBV20-1 CSARHGGNTGELFF
TRBJ2-1 TRBV3-1 CASSGVLAETSYNEQFF
TRBJ2-1 TRBV14 CASSQQGLAAVEQFF
TRBJ2-2 TRBV7-9 CASSSLEAGANTGELFF
TRBJ1-1 TRBV7-9 CASSFRTGKVGNTEAFF
TRBJ2-7 TRBV7-9 CASSSDWIAGQNYEQYF
TRBJ2-1 TRBV9 CASSRDSAVYNEQFF
TRBJ2-1 TRBV4-3 CASSHLQGEHYNEQFF
TRBJ2-5 TRBV28 CASSFPPGQGEETQYF
TRBJ2-7 TRBV5-1 CASSFASGTPYEQYF
TRBJ2-3 TRBV20-1 CSARAVPHTDTQYF
TRBJ2-3 TRBV15 CATSSQRGSGADTQYF
TRBJ2-3 TRBV9 CASSVGLTADTQYF
TRBJ2-5 TRBV18 CASSPQETQYF
TRBJ2-2 TRBV28 CASSFWGRLNTGELFF
TRBJ1-4 TRBV20-1 CSCGRDEKLFF
TRBJ2-1 TRBV10-3 CAITRAGGPIHEQFF
TRBJ2-3 TRBV20-1 CSARDLGRGGGTQYF
TRBJ2-7 TRBV7-9 CASSGAGEQYF
TRBJ2-3 TRBV7-6 CASSLVWRGSQDTQYF
TRBJ2-5 TRBV20-1 CSASGDVETQYF
TRBJ1-5 TRBV28 CASSYAGTQGSQHF
TRBJ2-3 TRBV3-1 CASSQEPDDTQYF
TRBJ2-3 TRBV7-7 CASSPISGTPGGTQYF
TRBJ2-5 TRBV5-1 CASRMGGNQETQYF
TRBJ2-1 TRBV11-2 CASSLDPVLGKREGDEQFF
TRBJ2-7 TRBV12-3/TRBV12-4 CASSLGQGMVSEQYF
TRBJ2-1 TRBV25-1 CASSDKSLYNEQFF
TRBJ1-6 TRBV3-1 CASSQSETGGSPLHF
TRBJ2-2 TRBV11-2 CASSSRLAGTGELFF
TRBJ2-2 TRBV4-3 CASSQSGQGSGELFF
TRBJ1-1 TRBV29-1 CSVDSGQGTEAFF
TRBJ1-5 TRBV6-5 CASSYHRADSNQPQHF
TRBJ2-5 TRBV20-1 CSARGTQETQYF
TRBJ1-6 TRBV27 CASTRQGAGGGSPLHF
TRBJ1-4 TRBV7-9 CASSLALSWERNEKLFF
TRBJ1-6 TRBV20-1 CSANRDTLNSPLHF
TRBJ2-1 TRBV20-1 CSARDTASGGPFF
TRBJ2-7 TRBV5-1 CASSSPSTYEQYF
TRBJ2-7 TRBV7-2 CASSRGQGGKQYF
TRBJ2-3 TRBV29-1 CSVRSGTSGVTDTQYF
TRBJ2-6 TRBV6-2/TRBV6-3 CASSYSMGVIRFSGANVLTF
TRBJ1-2 TRBV27 CASSRIGSWGYGYTF
TRBJ2-5 TRBV4-1 CASSQGTVVETQYF